This paragraph covers one T cell receptor beta chain sequence. Sequencing was performed with immunoSEQ multiplex PCR; in TCRdb, only in-frame clones are kept and a portion is missing. The sample records hundreds of thousands of clones, 70% to 90% being singletons. This specimen belongs to a study of blood T cell repertoires in COVID-19. V was clipped by 4 bases and J by 7 bases; unmatched bases: 6. The CDR3 spans 15 residues. Germline V gene lookup returns CDR1 WSHSY and CDR2 SAAADI. This clonotype was sampled from a young man with active or convalescent COVID-19. Sequences were obtained from peripheral blood. This rearrangement joins TRBV10-2 to TRBJ2-2; 10 bases map to TRBD2. This chain's CDR3 is CASSALAGASGELFF. The CDR3 DNA sequence: TGCGCCAGCAGTGCCCTAGCGGGGGCCAGCGGGGAGCTGTTTTTT.